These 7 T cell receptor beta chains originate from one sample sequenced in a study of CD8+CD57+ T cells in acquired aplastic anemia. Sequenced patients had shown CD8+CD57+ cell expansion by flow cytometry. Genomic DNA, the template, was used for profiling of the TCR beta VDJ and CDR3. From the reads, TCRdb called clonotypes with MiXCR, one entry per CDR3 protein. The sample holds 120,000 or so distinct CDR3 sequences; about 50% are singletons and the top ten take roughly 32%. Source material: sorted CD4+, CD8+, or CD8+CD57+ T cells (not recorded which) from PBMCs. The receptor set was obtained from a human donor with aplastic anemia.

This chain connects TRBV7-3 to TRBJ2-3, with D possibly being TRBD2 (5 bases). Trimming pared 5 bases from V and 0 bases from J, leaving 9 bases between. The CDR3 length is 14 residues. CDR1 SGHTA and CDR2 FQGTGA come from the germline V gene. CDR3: CASSSGLSTDTQYF. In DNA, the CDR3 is TGTGCCAGCAGCAGCGGTTTAAGCACAGATACGCAGTATTTT.

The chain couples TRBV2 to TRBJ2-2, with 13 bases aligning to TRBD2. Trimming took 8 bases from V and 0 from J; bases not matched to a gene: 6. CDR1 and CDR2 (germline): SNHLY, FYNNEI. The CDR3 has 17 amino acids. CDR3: CASLGLAGDANTGELFF. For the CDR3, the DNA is TGTGCCAGCCTAGGACTAGCGGGAGATGCGAACACCGGGGAGCTGTTTTTT.

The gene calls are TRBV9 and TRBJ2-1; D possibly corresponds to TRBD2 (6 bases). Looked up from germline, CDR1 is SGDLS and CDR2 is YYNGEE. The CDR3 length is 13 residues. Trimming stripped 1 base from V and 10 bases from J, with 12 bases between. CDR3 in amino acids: CASSVPPREEQFF. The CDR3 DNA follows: TGTGCCAGCAGCGTACCTCCCCGGGAGGAGCAGTTCTTC.

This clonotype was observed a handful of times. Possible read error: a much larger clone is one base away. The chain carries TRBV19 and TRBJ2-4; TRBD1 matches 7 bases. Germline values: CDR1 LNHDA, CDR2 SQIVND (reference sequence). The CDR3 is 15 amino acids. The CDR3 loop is CAGRGQMLAKNIQYF. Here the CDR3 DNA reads TGTGCCGGTAGGGGACAGATGTTAGCCAAAAACATTCAGTACTTC.

The CDR3, as DNA: TGCGCCAGCAGCTTGGCGACATCTTACTACGAGCAGTACTTC. Protein product: CASSLATSYYEQYF. This sequence joins TRBV5-1 and TRBJ2-7; D gene unclear. The length of the CDR3 is 14 residues. Deletions cut 0 bases from V and 3 bases from J, with 10 bases between. CDR1 is SGHRS, CDR2 YFSETQ, per germline.

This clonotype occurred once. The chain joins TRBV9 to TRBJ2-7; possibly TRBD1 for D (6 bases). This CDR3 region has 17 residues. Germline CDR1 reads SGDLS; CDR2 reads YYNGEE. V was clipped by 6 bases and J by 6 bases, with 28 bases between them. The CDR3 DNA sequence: TGTGCCAGCACCCTCCCTAGACAGGACGGAGCGGATCGCGAGCAGTACTTC. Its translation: CASTLPRQDGADREQYF.

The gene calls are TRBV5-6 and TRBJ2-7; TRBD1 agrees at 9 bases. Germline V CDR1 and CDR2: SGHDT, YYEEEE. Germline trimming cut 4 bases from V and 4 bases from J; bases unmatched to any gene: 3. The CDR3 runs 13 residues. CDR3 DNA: TGTGCCAGCAGCGGACAGGGGATATACGAGCAGTACTTC. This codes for CASSGQGIYEQYF.